The rows below give T cell receptor beta chains drawn from one sample of a study of shared clonotypes between healthy human individuals. Data came from immunoSEQ multiplex PCR; TCRdb stores just in-frame clones and leaves some out. This table has around 550,000 clones, approximately 95% appearing once. Sequenced: naive CD8+ T cells sorted from blood. These receptors all stem from a woman in her thirties in good health. CDR3s include the opening cysteine and the closing phenylalanine or tryptophan. Fields, in order: J gene, V gene, D gene, clone size, CDR3 DNA, CDR3 protein. A D gene is named only where the DNA matches it firmly. Rows may omit the clone size; those that give it use once, few, many or a size class.

TRBJ2-1 TRBV5-4 NA NA TGTGCCAGCAGCTTGGTGGCAGGCTATAACAATGAGCAGTTCTTC CASSLVAGYNNEQFF
TRBJ1-1 TRBV7-9 TRBD1 NA TGTGCCAGCAGTCAGGGACAGGGCAACACTGAAGCTTTCTTT CASSQGQGNTEAFF
TRBJ1-3 TRBV4-1 TRBD1 NA TGCGCCAGCAGCCTACAGGGGACAGGAAACACCATATATTTT CASSLQGTGNTIYF
TRBJ2-7 TRBV5-8 NA NA TGTGCCAGCAGCTACTCGGGTCGCGAGCAGTACTTC CASSYSGREQYF
TRBJ2-2 TRBV27 TRBD1 NA TGTGCCAGCAGGATTACAGGGGGCGCGGGAGGGGAGCTGTTTTTT CASRITGGAGGELFF
TRBJ2-7 TRBV4-1 TRBD2 NA TGCGCCAGCAGCCAAGTGTTAGCGGGAGTCGAGCAGTACTTC CASSQVLAGVEQYF
TRBJ1-5 TRBV19 NA NA TGTGCCAGTAGTATCTTACCGCGGGGTCAGCCCCAGCATTTT CASSILPRGQPQHF
TRBJ2-1 TRBV27 NA NA TGTGCCAGCGGGCTGGGCGGCTCCTACAATGAGCAGTTCTTC CASGLGGSYNEQFF
TRBJ2-2 TRBV7-9 TRBD2 NA TGTGCCAGCAGTTTAGCGGGAAACACCGGGGAGCTGTTTTTT CASSLAGNTGELFF
TRBJ1-1 TRBV5-1 NA NA TGCGCCAGCAGCCCCGACGGGCATCCCGACACTGAAGCTTTCTTT CASSPDGHPDTEAFF
TRBJ2-7 TRBV28 NA NA TGTGCCAGCAGTTACCCAGACGCTGGCTACGAGCAGTACTTC CASSYPDAGYEQYF
TRBJ2-7 TRBV9 NA once TGTGCCAGCAGCGCCTGGGCTTTCGGCGAGCAGTACTTC CASSAWAFGEQYF
TRBJ2-7 TRBV19 TRBD2 NA TGTGCCAGTAGTATCGGGACTAGCGGAGACGAGCAGTACTTC CASSIGTSGDEQYF
TRBJ2-3 TRBV28 NA NA TGTGCCAGCAGAGCACAGGCAACAGATACGCAGTATTTT CASRAQATDTQYF
TRBJ1-2 TRBV11-2 TRBD1 NA TGTGCCAGCAGCTTAGGGGGGACAGGGTTCGGCTACACCTTC CASSLGGTGFGYTF
TRBJ2-1 TRBV7-3 NA NA TGTGCCAGCAGCCCCCTGGGGGCACCTTCGGGAGAGCAGTTCTTC CASSPLGAPSGEQFF
TRBJ2-3 TRBV27 NA NA TGTGCCACCATCAAGGGGACCGGGACAAAGGCAGATACGCAGTATTTT CATIKGTGTKADTQYF
TRBJ2-3 TRBV2 TRBD2 NA TGTGCCACCCTGACTAGCGGGAGCACAGATACGCAGTATTTT CATLTSGSTDTQYF
TRBJ2-2 TRBV23-1 TRBD1 NA TGCGCCAGCAGTCACCCCGGACAGGGGGCAACGACCGGGGAGCTGTTTTTT CASSHPGQGATTGELFF
TRBJ2-7 TRBV13 NA NA TGTGCCAGCAGCCCACCCCTCGCGGGATCCTACGAGCAGTACTTC CASSPPLAGSYEQYF
TRBJ2-7 TRBV10-3 NA NA TGTGCCATCAGTGACCCGGATATTAGGAGGTTCTCCCCCTCCTACGAGCAGTACTTC CAISDPDIRRFSPSYEQYF
TRBJ1-1 TRBV2 NA NA TGTGCCAGCAGTCCCCAAAACACTGAAGCTTTCTTT CASSPQNTEAFF
TRBJ2-1 TRBV28 TRBD2 once TGTGCCAGTGTTAGCGGGAGGGAAAACAATGAGCAGTTCTTC CASVSGRENNEQFF
TRBJ2-3 TRBV27 NA NA TGTGCCAGCAGTTTATCGACGGTCACAGATACGCAGTATTTT CASSLSTVTDTQYF
TRBJ2-3 TRBV5-1 TRBD2 NA TGCGCCAGCAGCTTCCAGCGGGAGATTAGAGATACGCAGTATTTT CASSFQREIRDTQYF
TRBJ2-3 TRBV28 NA NA TGTGCCAGCAGTTTAACTAGCTTCGGCACAGATACGCAGTATTTT CASSLTSFGTDTQYF
TRBJ1-4 TRBV27 NA NA TGTGCCAGCAGTTCGCGCTTGGCGGCGTTACATGAAAAACTGTTTTTT CASSSRLAALHEKLFF
TRBJ1-4 TRBV6-6 NA NA TGTGCCAGCAAACCACAGAACCTGATGGCGGAAAAACTGTTTTTT CASKPQNLMAEKLFF
TRBJ1-2 TRBV29-1 NA NA TGCAGCGTTGATCCCAGGGTTGACTATGGCTACACCTTC CSVDPRVDYGYTF
TRBJ1-1 TRBV7-3 NA NA TGTGCCAGCAGCTTAATTGCGATCCGAGGGTCGAACACTGAAGCTTTCTTT CASSLIAIRGSNTEAFF
TRBJ1-3 TRBV7-2 NA NA TGTGCCAGCAGCTTAGTTCTGGGCGAGGGGGGAAACACCATATATTTT CASSLVLGEGGNTIYF
TRBJ2-5 TRBV5-1 TRBD1 NA TGCGCCAGCAGCCGGAGCCTCAGGGGGTCCCCCCAAGAGACCCAGTACTTC CASSRSLRGSPQETQYF
TRBJ2-7 TRBV5-5 NA NA TGTGCCAGCAGCTTGCTCTTTTCGGGGGTCTATGAGCAGTACTTC CASSLLFSGVYEQYF
TRBJ2-7 TRBV27 NA NA TGTGCCAGCAGTTTATCCCCGGGAACGAGCTCCTACGAGCAGTACTTC CASSLSPGTSSYEQYF
TRBJ2-7 TRBV7-8 NA NA TGTGCCAGCAGCCTGATGGGGCCCTCCTACGAGCAGTACTTC CASSLMGPSYEQYF
TRBJ2-1 TRBV28 NA NA TGTGCCAGCAGTTTAATCCGGACAACGGGGGAGTTCTTC CASSLIRTTGEFF
TRBJ1-5 TRBV18 NA NA TGTGCCAGCTCACCAGCAGGGGACAATCAGCCCCAGCATTTT CASSPAGDNQPQHF
TRBJ2-1 TRBV10-3 TRBD1 NA TGTGCCACTGGGACAGGGGTTTACAATGAGCAGTTCTTC CATGTGVYNEQFF
TRBJ2-2 TRBV5-1 TRBD1 NA TGCGCCAGCAGACAGGACAGGTCGAACACCGGGGAGCTGTTTTTT CASRQDRSNTGELFF
TRBJ2-1 TRBV5-6 NA once TGTGCCAGCAGCTTGGGGGGACTCATCAATGAGCAGTTCTTC CASSLGGLINEQFF